Below are 13 T cell receptor beta chains sequenced from a single sample in a study of cytomegalovirus exposure and HLA in healthy donors. Vbeta (60) and Jbeta (13) primers were used in the PCR. Some clones are missing from TCRdb's copy, which holds only in-frame ones; the method was immunoSEQ multiplex PCR. The sample includes fewer than 100,000 clones, 60% to 80% of them seen just once. Sequencing was done on a sample of PBMCs. Every receptor here comes from a female donor in good health and CMV-seronegative.

This clone was observed a few times. V gene TRBV29-1 combines with J gene TRBJ1-1; TRBD1 matches 10 bases. From germline, CDR1 is SQVTM and CDR2 ANQGSEA. The CDR3 runs 14 residues. The trim removed 7 bases at V and 4 bases at J, leaving 9 bases unmatched. The CDR3 loop reads CSAAGTGEGTEAFF. The CDR3, as DNA: TGCAGCGCCGCCGGGACAGGGGAAGGCACTGAAGCTTTCTTT.

The chain combines TRBV9 with TRBJ2-2; D is unclear. The CDR3 is 14 amino acids. Trimming took 2 bases from V and 1 from J, leaving 6 bases between them. Germline CDR1 reads SGDLS; CDR2 reads YYNGEE. The CDR3 DNA sequence: TGTGCCAGCAGCGTCCGGTTGAACACCGGGGAGCTGTTTTTT. The encoded protein is CASSVRLNTGELFF.

The V gene is TRBV4-3, the J gene TRBJ2-4; D possibly corresponds to TRBD1 (6 bases). The CDR3 has 15 amino acids. CDR1 LGHNA and CDR2 YSLEER come from the germline V gene. Trimming took 0 bases from V and 7 from J, leaving 13 bases between them. As DNA, the CDR3 is TGCGCCAGCAGCCAAGATGGGAACAGGGCGAACATTCAGTACTTC. Protein: CASSQDGNRANIQYF.

V usage is TRBV13 and J usage is TRBJ2-3; 9 positions agree with TRBD2. The CDR3 length is 15 residues. With 0 bases clipped from V and 3 bases from J, the junction kept 1 base outside the gene matches. Germline values: CDR1 PRHDT, CDR2 FYEKMQ (reference sequence). The CDR3 is CASSLGLAGTDTQYF. CDR3 DNA sequence: TGTGCCAGCAGCTTAGGTCTAGCGGGGACAGATACGCAGTATTTT.

Regarding this clone: One end of the junction varies from germline; a read error may be responsible. The rearrangement uses TRBV5-4 and TRBJ2-3; 9 bases are a match to TRBD1. The CDR3 spans 17 residues. Germline loops: CDR1 SGHNT, CDR2 YYREEE (reference sequence). The CDR3 region is CVSSPKPLQGAADTQYF. The CDR3 coding sequence is TGTGTCAGCAGCCCGAAGCCCCTACAGGGGGCGGCAGATACGCAGTATTTT. The full variable domain, in which reference TRBV5-4 and TRBJ2-3 provide the parts outside the CDR3, is ETGVTQSPTHLIKTRGQQVTLRCSSQSGHNTVSWYQQALGQGPQFIFQYYREEENGRGNFPPRFSGLQFPNYSSELNVNALELDDSALYLCVSSPKPLQGAADTQYFGPGTRLTVL.

The gene calls are TRBV19 and TRBJ1-4; the D gene is possibly TRBD1 (6 bases). Germline V lookup: CDR1 LNHDA, CDR2 SQIVND (reference sequence). Trimming removed 7 bases at V and 3 bases at J, with 12 bases between. The CDR3 sequence is 14 residues long. As DNA, the CDR3 is TGTGCCAGTAAAGGGGGTCAGTCTAATGAAAAACTGTTTTTT. It is translated as CASKGGQSNEKLFF.

The genes are TRBV10-3 and TRBJ2-3; D may be TRBD1 (6 bases). The CDR3 is 15 residues long. Germline V lookup: CDR1 ENHRY, CDR2 SYGVKD. The ends were cut back, 7 bases at V and 0 bases at J, with 14 bases in the middle. The CDR3 DNA reads as TGTGCCATCAAACAGACAGGCGGTAGCACAGATACGCAGTATTTT. Its translation is CAIKQTGGSTDTQYF.

The gene calls are TRBV5-6 and TRBJ1-4, with TRBD1 identical over 7 bases. Germline CDR1 and CDR2: SGHDT and YYEEEE. This CDR3 contains 15 residues. After removal of 4 bases from V and 2 bases from J, the junction contained 5 bases not matched to a gene. The CDR3 sequence is CASSLTGDTNEKLFF. For the CDR3, the DNA is TGTGCCAGCAGCCTTACAGGGGATACTAATGAAAAACTGTTTTTT.

This clone was seen a single time. The V call is TRBV2, the J call TRBJ1-1; D is perhaps TRBD1 (6 bases). The V end was cut by 6 bases, the J end by 1 base, with 12 bases between. Germline V gene lookup returns CDR1 SNHLY and CDR2 FYNNEI. The CDR3 extends over 14 amino acids. CDR3 sequence reads: CASSVRQANTEAFF. The DNA for the CDR3 is TGTGCCAGCAGCGTCAGACAGGCGAACACTGAAGCTTTCTTT.

The V gene is TRBV19, the J gene TRBJ1-6, with 7 bases matching TRBD1. The CDR3 is made up of 15 amino acids. The V gene's germline CDR1 is LNHDA and CDR2 SQIVND (reference sequence). V shed 5 bases and J 3 bases; nucleotides not matched to a gene: 4. The CDR3 spells CASSRDSVYNSPLHF. The CDR3 coding sequence is TGTGCCAGTAGTCGGGACAGCGTCTATAATTCACCCCTCCACTTT.

The chain uses TRBV2 and TRBJ2-3; D is possibly TRBD2 (6 bases). V lost 3 bases and J 7 bases, leaving 17 bases between the germline ends. The CDR3 sequence is 15 residues long. Per germline, CDR1 SNHLY and CDR2 FYNNEI. CDR3: CASSERAGTPNTQYF. CDR3 in DNA: TGTGCCAGCAGTGAGCGTGCGGGGACTCCAAATACGCAGTATTTT.

The chain links TRBV5-1 to TRBJ1-4, with D unclear. The CDR3 is 15 residues long. Trimming stripped 4 bases from V and 3 bases from J, with 13 bases between. Germline CDR1 reads SGHRS; CDR2 reads YFSETQ. The CDR3 DNA reads TGCGCCAGCAGCACGGGATCCCAAGCTAATGAAAAACTGTTTTTT. It yields the protein CASSTGSQANEKLFF.

V gene TRBV10-3 combines with J gene TRBJ1-2; 10 bases match TRBD1. J was trimmed by 8 bases and V by 6 bases; bases with no gene match: 3. CDR1 is ENHRY and CDR2 is SYGVKD in the germline V gene. The CDR3 runs to 12 residues. The CDR3 region is CAISGTGEGYTF. In DNA form, the CDR3 reads TGTGCCATCAGCGGGACAGGGGAAGGCTACACCTTC.